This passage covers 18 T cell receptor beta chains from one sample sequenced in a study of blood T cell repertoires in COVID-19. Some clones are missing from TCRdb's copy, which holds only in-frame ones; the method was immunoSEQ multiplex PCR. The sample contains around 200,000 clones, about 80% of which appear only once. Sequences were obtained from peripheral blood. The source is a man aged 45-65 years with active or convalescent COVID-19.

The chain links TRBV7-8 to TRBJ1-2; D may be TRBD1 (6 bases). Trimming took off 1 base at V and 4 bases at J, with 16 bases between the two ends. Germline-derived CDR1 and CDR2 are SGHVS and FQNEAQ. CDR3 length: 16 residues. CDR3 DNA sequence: TGTGCCAGCAGCTTAGTCAGGGGCCGCACGCCCTATGGCTACACCTTC. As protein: CASSLVRGRTPYGYTF.

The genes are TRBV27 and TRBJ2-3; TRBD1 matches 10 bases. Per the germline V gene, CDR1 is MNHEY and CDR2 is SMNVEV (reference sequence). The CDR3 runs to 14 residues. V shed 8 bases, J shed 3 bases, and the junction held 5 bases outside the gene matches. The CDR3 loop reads CASSDRGGTDTQYF. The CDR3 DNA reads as TGTGCCAGCTCGGACAGGGGGGGAACAGATACGCAGTATTTT.

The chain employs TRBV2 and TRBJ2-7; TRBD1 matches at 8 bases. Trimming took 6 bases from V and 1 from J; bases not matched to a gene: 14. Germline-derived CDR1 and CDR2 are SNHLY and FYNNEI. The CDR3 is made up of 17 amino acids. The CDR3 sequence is CASSSRLGDRSSYEQYF. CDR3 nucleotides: TGTGCCAGCAGCTCGCGCCTGGGGGACAGGTCATCCTACGAGCAGTACTTC. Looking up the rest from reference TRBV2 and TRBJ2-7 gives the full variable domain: EPEVTQTPSHQVTQMGQEVILRCVPISNHLYFYWYRQILGQKVEFLVSFYNNEISEKSEIFDDQFSVERPDGSNFTLKIRSTKLEDSAMYFCASSSRLGDRSSYEQYFGPGTRLTVT.

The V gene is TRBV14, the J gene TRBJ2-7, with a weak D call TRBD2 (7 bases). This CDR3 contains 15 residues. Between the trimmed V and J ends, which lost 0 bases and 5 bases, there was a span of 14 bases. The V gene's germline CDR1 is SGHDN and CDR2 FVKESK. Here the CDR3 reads CASSQELAGAHEQYF. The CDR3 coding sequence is TGTGCCAGCAGCCAAGAACTGGCGGGGGCGCACGAGCAGTACTTC.

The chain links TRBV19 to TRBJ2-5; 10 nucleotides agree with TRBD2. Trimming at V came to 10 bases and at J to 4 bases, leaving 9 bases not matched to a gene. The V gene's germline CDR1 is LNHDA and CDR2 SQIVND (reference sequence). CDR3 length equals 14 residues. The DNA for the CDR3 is TGTGCCACCGCCCTAGCGGGGGTCGGAGAGACCCAGTACTTC. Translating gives CATALAGVGETQYF. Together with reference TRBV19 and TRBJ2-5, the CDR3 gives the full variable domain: DGGITQSPKYLFRKEGQNVTLSCEQNLNHDAMYWYRQDPGQGLRLIYYSQIVNDFQKGDIAEGYSVSREKKESFPLTVTSAQKNPTAFYLCATALAGVGETQYFGPGTRLLVL.

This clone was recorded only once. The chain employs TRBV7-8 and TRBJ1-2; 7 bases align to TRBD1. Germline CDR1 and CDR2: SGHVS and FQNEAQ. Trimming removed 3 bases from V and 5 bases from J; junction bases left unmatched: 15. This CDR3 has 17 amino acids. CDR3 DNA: TGTGCCAGCAGCTTGGGGACAGTAACTAAACAATCGTATGGCTACACCTTC. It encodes CASSLGTVTKQSYGYTF.

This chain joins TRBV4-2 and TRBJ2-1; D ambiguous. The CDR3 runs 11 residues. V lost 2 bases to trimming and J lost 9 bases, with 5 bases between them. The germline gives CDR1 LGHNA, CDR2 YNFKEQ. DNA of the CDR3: TGTGCCAGCAGCCAAAGAGGTGAGCAGTTCTTC. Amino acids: CASSQRGEQFF.

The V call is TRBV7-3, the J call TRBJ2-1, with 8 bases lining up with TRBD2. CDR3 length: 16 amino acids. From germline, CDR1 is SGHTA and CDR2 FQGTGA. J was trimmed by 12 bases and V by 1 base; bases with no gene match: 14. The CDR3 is CASSLNGVAGGQVQFF. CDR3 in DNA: TGTGCCAGCAGCTTAAATGGGGTGGCGGGGGGCCAGGTGCAGTTCTTC.

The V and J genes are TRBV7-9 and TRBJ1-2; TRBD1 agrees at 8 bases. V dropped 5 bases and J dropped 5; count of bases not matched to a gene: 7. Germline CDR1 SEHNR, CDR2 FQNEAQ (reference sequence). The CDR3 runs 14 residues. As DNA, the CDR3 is TGTGCCAGCAGCACCGGGACAGGATTTTATGGCTACACCTTC. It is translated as CASSTGTGFYGYTF.

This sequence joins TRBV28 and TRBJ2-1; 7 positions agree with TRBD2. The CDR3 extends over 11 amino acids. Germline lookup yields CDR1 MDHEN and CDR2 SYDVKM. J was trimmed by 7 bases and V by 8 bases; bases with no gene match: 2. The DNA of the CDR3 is TGTGCCAGCGTTAGCGGGAATGAGCAGTTCTTC. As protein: CASVSGNEQFF.

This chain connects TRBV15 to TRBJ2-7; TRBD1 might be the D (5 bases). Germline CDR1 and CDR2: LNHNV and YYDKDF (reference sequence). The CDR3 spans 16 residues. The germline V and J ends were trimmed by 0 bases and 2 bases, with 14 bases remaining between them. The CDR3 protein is CATSRDPRVYAYEQYF. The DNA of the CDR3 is TGTGCCACCAGCAGAGACCCCAGGGTGTATGCCTACGAGCAGTACTTC.

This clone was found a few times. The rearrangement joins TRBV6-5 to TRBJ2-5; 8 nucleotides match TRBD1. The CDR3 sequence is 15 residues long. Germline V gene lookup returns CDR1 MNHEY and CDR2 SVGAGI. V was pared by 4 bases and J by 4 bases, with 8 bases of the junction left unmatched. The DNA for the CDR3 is TGTGCCAGCAGTTCCGCCTGGACAGGGCGAGAGACCCAGTACTTC. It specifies CASSSAWTGRETQYF.

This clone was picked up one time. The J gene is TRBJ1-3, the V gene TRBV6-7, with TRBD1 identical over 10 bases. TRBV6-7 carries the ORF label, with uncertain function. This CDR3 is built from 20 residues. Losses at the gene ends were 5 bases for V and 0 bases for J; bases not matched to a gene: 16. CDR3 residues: CASSTLPPGQGRYSGNTIYF. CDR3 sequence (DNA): TGTGCCAGCAGTACTCTCCCTCCGGGACAGGGGCGCTACTCTGGAAACACCATATATTTT.

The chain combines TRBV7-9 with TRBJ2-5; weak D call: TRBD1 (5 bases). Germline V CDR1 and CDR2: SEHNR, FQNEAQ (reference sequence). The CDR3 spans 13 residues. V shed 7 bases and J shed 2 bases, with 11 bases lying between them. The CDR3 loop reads CASTPGNQETQYF. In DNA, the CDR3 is TGTGCCAGCACCCCAGGGAATCAAGAGACCCAGTACTTC.

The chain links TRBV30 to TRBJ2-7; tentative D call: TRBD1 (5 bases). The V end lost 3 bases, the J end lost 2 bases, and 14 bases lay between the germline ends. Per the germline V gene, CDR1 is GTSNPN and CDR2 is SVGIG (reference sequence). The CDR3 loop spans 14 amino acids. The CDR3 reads CAWSPGQTAYEQYF. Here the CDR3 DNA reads TGTGCCTGGAGCCCAGGCCAGACAGCCTACGAGCAGTACTTC.

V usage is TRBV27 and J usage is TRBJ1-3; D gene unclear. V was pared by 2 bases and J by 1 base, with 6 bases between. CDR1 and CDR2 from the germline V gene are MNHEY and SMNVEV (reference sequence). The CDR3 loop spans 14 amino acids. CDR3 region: CASSLRGSGNTIYF. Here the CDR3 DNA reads TGTGCCAGCAGTTTAAGAGGTTCTGGAAACACCATATATTTT.

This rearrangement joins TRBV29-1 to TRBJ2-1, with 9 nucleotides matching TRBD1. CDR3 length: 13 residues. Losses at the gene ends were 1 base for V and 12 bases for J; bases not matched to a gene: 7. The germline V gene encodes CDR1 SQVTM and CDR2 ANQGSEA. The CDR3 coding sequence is TGCAGCGTTGAAGGGGACAGGGAGGGTGTGCAGTTCTTC. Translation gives CSVEGDREGVQFF.

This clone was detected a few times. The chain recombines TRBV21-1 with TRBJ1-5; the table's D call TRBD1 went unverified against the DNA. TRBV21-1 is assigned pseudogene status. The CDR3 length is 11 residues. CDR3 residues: CASDRSQPQHF. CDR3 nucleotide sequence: TGTGCCAGCGACAGATCTCAGCCCCAGCATTTT.